This TCR beta chain was retrieved from a study of beta chain features in type 1 diabetes. General study findings and limits: In every one of the four CD4+ subsets, TCRB CDR3s were moderately but significantly shorter in Type 1 diabetes patients.

Investigators reverse transcribed all isolated RNA, so they sequenced expressed TCRB transcripts. Here immunoSEQ multiplex PCR was the method, and the copy in TCRdb shows in-frame clones only, minus some. The data show under 200,000 clones, approximately 9% seen once. This clone was seen a few times. Its specificity is not known. Compared with germline, one end of the junction differs, possibly owing to a read error. Germline V gene data show CDR1 as LGHNA and CDR2 as YSLEER. CDR3 size: 15 residues. The sequenced sample was central memory CD4+ T cells from blood. The TCR sequence derives from a young woman with type 1 diabetes. This chain connects TRBV4-3 to TRBJ2-1, with D maybe TRBD2 (6 bases). In nucleotides, the CDR3 is TGCGCCAGCAGCGAAGAACCCAGCGGGTACAATGAGCAGTTCTTC. This codes for CASSEEPSGYNEQFF.